This T cell receptor (beta chain) appears in the sequencing data of a study of blood T cells in healthy people across ages. Notes on the study in general: Total diversity from one million sequenced T cells was likely underestimated.

In germline, CDR1 is MGHDK, CDR2 SYGVNS. The CDR3 length is 11 residues. The V end was cut by 10 bases, the J end by 6 bases, with 12 bases between. Using a J-beta primer mix together with a sample-barcoded 5' primer, a second PCR was run for roughly 7 to 12 cycles. Per sample, CDR3-containing paired-end reads numbered at least 2.5 million. Using its own MiXCR run on the 5' RACE reads, TCRdb lists one record per CDR3 protein. This table has hundreds of thousands of distinct CDR3 sequences, roughly 60% appearing once. Details on this clonotype: Its antigen is not identified.

The V gene is TRBV25-1, the J gene TRBJ1-1; possibly TRBD1 for D (6 bases). The clonotype comes from a man under 40 in good health. The sequenced sample consisted of blood. The CDR3, as DNA: TGTGCCACTCGTGGGGGGCCTGAAGCTTTCTTT. Translation: CATRGGPEAFF.